The present T cell receptor (beta chain) was sequenced within a study of shared clonotypes between healthy human individuals. Across the whole study: Per donor, CD8 memory used one plate, CD8 naive used two, CD4 memory used three and CD4 naive used three.

The protocol was immunoSEQ multiplex PCR, while the TCRdb copy is restricted to in-frame clones and leaves out a portion. The sample contains around 980,000 clones, approximately 80% of which appear only once. Caucasian adults living in Nashville, Tennessee, provided all samples. The CDR3 spans 15 residues. The ends were cut back, 5 bases at V and 7 bases at J, with 18 bases in the middle. From germline, CDR1 is SGHNT and CDR2 YENEEA. The gene calls are TRBV11-3 and TRBJ2-1; D could derive from TRBD1 or TRBD2 (6 bases each). The sample consisted of memory CD4+ T cells from PBMCs. Subset defined: CD45RA-negative fraction. The sequence was collected from a man aged 18 to 29 in good health. Some clones in this sample may be carry-over from other donors' samples. The CDR3 here is CASSQGGRRGNEQFF. The CDR3 DNA reads as TGTGCCAGCAGCCAAGGGGGGAGGAGAGGGAATGAGCAGTTCTTC.